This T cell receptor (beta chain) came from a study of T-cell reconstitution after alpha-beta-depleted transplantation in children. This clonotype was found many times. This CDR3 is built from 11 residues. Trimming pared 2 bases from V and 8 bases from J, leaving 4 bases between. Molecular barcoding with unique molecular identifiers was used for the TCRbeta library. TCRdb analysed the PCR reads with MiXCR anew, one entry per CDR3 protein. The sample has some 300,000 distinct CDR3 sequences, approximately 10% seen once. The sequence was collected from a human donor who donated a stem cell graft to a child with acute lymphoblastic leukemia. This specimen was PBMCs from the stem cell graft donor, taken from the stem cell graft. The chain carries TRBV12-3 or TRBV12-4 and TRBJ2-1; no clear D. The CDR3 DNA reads TGTGCCAGCAGTTTACGGGATGAGCAGTTCTTC. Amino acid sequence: CASSLRDEQFF.